The 20 T cell receptor beta chains in this list originate from one sample, sequenced in a study of blood T cells in healthy people across ages. The second PCR ran about 6 to 11 cycles with a sample-barcoded 5' primer and J-beta primers. TCRdb redid the calling of the 5' RACE reads with MiXCR, one entry per CDR3 protein. The profile shows more than 800,000 distinct CDR3 sequences, under 35% of them singletons. Material for sequencing was blood. The source is a woman aged 80 or over in good health.

Notes on this clonotype: The junction shows a germline mismatch at one end, possibly a read error. This chain links TRBV5-1 with TRBJ2-1, with TRBD1 identical over 12 bases. The length of the CDR3 is 15 residues. Germline lookup yields CDR1 SGHRS and CDR2 YFSETQ. CDR3 DNA: TGCACCAGCAGCTTGGGACAGGGGGCGCCCCGTGAGCAGTTCTTC. Protein sequence: CTSSLGQGAPREQFF.

This clonotype appeared many times. The chain has TRBV5-1 and TRBJ2-3, with a possible D match to TRBD2 (6 bases). The CDR3 has 15 amino acids. V shed 3 bases and J shed 1 base, with 12 bases lying between them. The germline gives CDR1 SGHRS, CDR2 YFSETQ. The CDR3 region is CASSSGGVGTDTQYF. Written as DNA, the CDR3 is TGCGCCAGCAGCTCCGGCGGGGTCGGCACAGATACGCAGTATTTT.

With respect to this clonotype: A single base separates this from a much larger clone, so it may be a read error. The J gene is TRBJ1-4, the V gene TRBV3-1; possibly TRBD1 for D (5 bases). CDR1 is LGHDT and CDR2 is YNNKEL in the germline V gene (reference sequence). This CDR3 is 14 amino acids long. The CDR3 region has the DNA TGTGTCAGCAGCTACCGGGCCGAGGGGGAAAAACTGTTTTTT. It encodes CVSSYRAEGEKLFF.

This clonotype was seen ten or more times. The V gene is TRBV5-1, the J gene TRBJ2-3, with 10 bases lining up with TRBD2. CDR3 size: 16 residues. V lost 4 bases, J lost 5 bases, and 10 bases stayed unmatched. The V gene's germline CDR1 is SGHRS and CDR2 YFSETQ. The CDR3: CASSLGTGLAVDTQYF. CDR3 coding DNA: TGCGCCAGCAGCCTGGGGACAGGACTAGCGGTAGATACGCAGTATTTT.

This clonotype was counted ten times or more. This chain uses TRBV9 with TRBJ2-5, with a possible D match to TRBD2 (6 bases). The germline V gene has CDR1 SGDLS and CDR2 YYNGEE. This CDR3 is 13 amino acids long. Trimming removed 3 bases from V and 2 bases from J, with 8 bases in between. CDR3 DNA: TGTGCCAGCAGCGGGGACTTACAAGAGACCCAGTACTTC. It is translated as CASSGDLQETQYF.

As concerns this clonotype: The junction shows a germline mismatch at one end, possibly a read error. V and J are TRBV7-9 and TRBJ1-1; 9 bases map to TRBD1. Germline-derived CDR1 and CDR2 are SEHNR and FQNEAQ (reference sequence). This CDR3 is 15 amino acids long. In DNA form, the CDR3 reads TGTGCCAGCAGTTTTACCGGGACAGGGAACGCTGAAGCTTTCTTT. Its protein is CASSFTGTGNAEAFF.

The V and J genes are TRBV5-4 and TRBJ2-7, with 10 bases lining up with TRBD1. The DNA end is more similar to TRBJ2-4, so the J call may be wrong. Germline values: CDR1 SGHNT, CDR2 YYREEE (reference sequence). CDR3 length equals 17 residues. The CDR3 DNA follows: TGTGCCAGCAGCCCATTAGCCGGGACAGGGGTCAGAAACATTCAGTACTTC. Translating gives CASSPLAGTGVRNIQYF.

J is TRBJ2-2 and V is TRBV4-3; 7 bases match TRBD1. Unmatched junction bases numbered 8, after V lost 0 bases and J lost 4 bases. CDR1 is LGHNA, CDR2 YSLEER, per germline. This CDR3 has 17 residues. The CDR3, as DNA: TGCGCCAGCAGCCAAGATCTTGCCGGGACAGCCACCGGGGAGCTGTTTTTT. Translated: CASSQDLAGTATGELFF.

This clonotype was counted ten times or more. This sequence may be a read error, since a much larger clone differs from it by one base. The V and J genes are TRBV12-3 or TRBV12-4 and TRBJ2-3, with 9 bases fitting TRBD1. The CDR3 is made up of 17 amino acids. CDR3 coding DNA: TGTGCCAGCAGTCCAGCGACCGGGACAGGGAGCACAGATGCGCAGTATTTT. It specifies CASSPATGTGSTDAQYF.

V is TRBV7-9 and J is TRBJ1-1; D may be TRBD1 (5 bases). With 11 bases removed from V and 0 bases from J, the gap between germline ends came to 10 bases. CDR1 is SEHNR, CDR2 FQNEAQ, per germline (reference sequence). The CDR3 extends over 12 amino acids. The CDR3 nucleotides read TGTGCCGCGAGGGGTTTGAACACTGAAGCTTTCTTT. Protein: CAARGLNTEAFF. Variable domain in full (rest from reference TRBV7-9 and TRBJ1-1): DTGVSQNPRHKITKRGQNVTFRCDPISEHNRLYWYRQTLGQGPEFLTYFQNEAQLEKSRLLSDRFSAERPKGSFSTLEIQRTEQGDSAMYLCAARGLNTEAFFGQGTRLTVV.

In DNA form, the CDR3 reads TGTGCCAGCAGTGTCCGGGCCTTTGACCCTCCTTACGAGCAGTACTTC. This codes for CASSVRAFDPPYEQYF. This rearrangement joins TRBV12-3 or TRBV12-4 to TRBJ2-7; D remains unclear. The CDR3 is 16 residues long. The V end was cut by 5 bases, the J end by 4 bases, with 21 bases between.

Comments on this clonotype: A much bigger clone sits one base away, suggesting this may be a read error. This chain links TRBV25-1 with TRBJ2-5, with D perhaps TRBD1 or TRBD2 (6 bases each). There are 18 residues in the CDR3. Germline CDR1 and CDR2: MGHDK and SYGVNS. V lost 2 bases, J lost 11 bases, and 30 bases lay in between. The CDR3, as DNA: TGTGCCAGCAGTGAAGCTAAACGGGGGACAAGACGTTTCGATGAGCAGTACTTC. This encodes CASSEAKRGTRRFDEQYF.

This clonotype has ten or more counts. The chain carries TRBV20-1 and TRBJ2-1, with TRBD2 identical over 11 bases. The CDR3 runs to 17 residues. Germline CDR1 and CDR2: DFQATT and SNEGSKA (reference sequence). Trimming took 2 bases from V and 3 from J; bases not matched to a gene: 9. CDR3 sequence reads: CSARPPGLAENYNEQFF. Here the CDR3 DNA reads TGCAGTGCTAGACCCCCGGGACTAGCGGAAAACTACAATGAGCAGTTCTTC.

This clonotype was seen a handful of times. V usage is TRBV5-1 and J usage is TRBJ1-3; possible D gene TRBD1, 6 bases. Germline V lookup: CDR1 SGHRS, CDR2 YFSETQ. V lost 5 bases, J lost 0 bases, and 12 bases lay in between. This CDR3 has 15 residues. The CDR3 coding sequence is TGCGCCAGCAGTCAGAGGGGGTCCTCTGGAAACACCATATATTTT. Encoded protein: CASSQRGSSGNTIYF. The variable domain in full, with the rest retrieved from reference TRBV5-1 and TRBJ1-3, is KAGVTQTPRYLIKTRGQQVTLSCSPISGHRSVSWYQQTPGQGLQFLFEYFSETQRNKGNFPGRFSGRQFSNSRSEMNVSTLELGDSALYLCASSQRGSSGNTIYFGEGSWLTVV.

This clonotype was counted at least ten times. The rearrangement joins TRBV7-2 to TRBJ2-1, with 9 bases identical to TRBD1. The V gene end was trimmed by 6 bases and the J gene end by 4 bases; junction bases not matched to a gene: 7. This CDR3 region has 15 residues. Germline CDR1 SGHTA, CDR2 FQGNSA. CDR3 region: CASSLDRGKYNEQFF. In DNA form, the CDR3 reads TGTGCCAGCAGTCTGGACAGGGGAAAATACAATGAGCAGTTCTTC.

This clonotype was observed a few times. V and J are TRBV18 and TRBJ2-1; D is perhaps TRBD1 (5 bases). Per the germline V gene, CDR1 is KGHSH and CDR2 is LQKENI. Trimming removed 0 bases at V and 7 bases at J, with 10 bases between. The CDR3 extends over 14 amino acids. The CDR3 spells CASSPPSGRNEQFF. Here the CDR3 DNA reads TGTGCCAGCTCACCACCGTCAGGGCGTAATGAGCAGTTCTTC.

This clonotype was seen many times. V usage is TRBV20-1 and J usage is TRBJ2-3, with 8 bases matching TRBD1. This CDR3 is 16 amino acids long. V lost 5 bases and J lost 3; bases outside the gene matches: 13. Per germline, CDR1 DFQATT and CDR2 SNEGSKA (reference sequence). The CDR3 DNA sequence: TGCAGTGCTCCCCCGATTCAGGGGGCTTGGACAGATACGCAGTATTTT. Amino acid sequence: CSAPPIQGAWTDTQYF.

This clonotype has a count of ten or more. The chain joins TRBV18 to TRBJ1-2; 8 positions match TRBD1. Trimming cost V 2 bases and J 3 bases; bases outside gene matches: 2. This CDR3 region has 14 residues. Germline CDR1 KGHSH, CDR2 LQKENI. DNA for the CDR3: TGTGCCAGCTCACCAATGGACAGGGACTATGGCTACACCTTC. This sequence encodes CASSPMDRDYGYTF.

V is TRBV7-9 and J is TRBJ1-1, with D unclear. This CDR3 region has 15 residues. Germline V gene data show CDR1 as SEHNR and CDR2 as FQNEAQ (reference sequence). Trimming removed 4 bases at V and 0 bases at J, with 12 bases between. The CDR3 DNA follows: TGTGCCAGCAGCTCGAGACTGGGAGTGAACACTGAAGCTTTCTTT. Amino acid sequence: CASSSRLGVNTEAFF.

This clonotype was seen only a few times. A single base separates this from a much larger clone, so it may be a read error. The chain joins TRBV3-1 to TRBJ2-1; a weak D match, TRBD1 (6 bases). TRBJ2-7 matches the DNA end more closely, so the J call is doubtful. The CDR3 is made up of 15 amino acids. Germline CDR1 LGHDT, CDR2 YNNKEL (reference sequence). The CDR3 nucleotides are TGTGCCAGCAGCTTCACAGGGTTCTCCTACAATGAGCAGTACTTC. Its translation: CASSFTGFSYNEQYF.